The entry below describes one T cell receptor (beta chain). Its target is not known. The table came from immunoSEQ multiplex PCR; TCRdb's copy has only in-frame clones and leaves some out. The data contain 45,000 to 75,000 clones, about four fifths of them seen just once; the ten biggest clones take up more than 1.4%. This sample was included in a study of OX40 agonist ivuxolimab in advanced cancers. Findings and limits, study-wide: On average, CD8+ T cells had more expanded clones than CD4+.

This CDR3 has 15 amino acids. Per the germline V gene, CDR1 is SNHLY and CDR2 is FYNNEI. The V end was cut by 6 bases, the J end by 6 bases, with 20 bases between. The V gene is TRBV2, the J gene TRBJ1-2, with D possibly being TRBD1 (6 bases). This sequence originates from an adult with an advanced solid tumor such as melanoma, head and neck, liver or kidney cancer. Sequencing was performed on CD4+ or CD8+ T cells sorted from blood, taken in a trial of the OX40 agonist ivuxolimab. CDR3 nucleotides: TGTGCCAGCAGGAGTGAAATTATTACAGGGAATGGCTACACCTTC. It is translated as CASRSEIITGNGYTF.